Detailed here is one T cell receptor beta chain. In the source study's methods: Using reference gene primer amplification, nucleated cell counts were estimated. Sequencing used immunoSEQ multiplex PCR; TCRdb keeps in-frame clones, though not all of them. V, J and clone size derive from that table, while D and trimming were established from the DNA sequence. This sample has 250,000 to 350,000 clones, with roughly 83% found just once. This specimen comes from a study of blood T cell repertoires in COVID-19. Study background: COVID-19 samples, acute and convalescent, were from the United States, Italy and Spain. PBMCs, B-cell-depleted T cells, or T cells were the source of the cDNA or gDNA that made up the material.

The Seattle patients, enrolled during active infection, were followed longitudinally. The receptor was isolated from a human donor with COVID-19, enrolled during active disease. The donor label of this sample is uncertain. The sequenced sample consisted of peripheral blood.

CDR3 sequence reads: CASGPRTSGRGNYNEQFF. The CDR3 DNA follows: TGTGCCAGTGGTCCTAGAACTAGCGGGAGAGGAAACTATAATGAGCAGTTCTTC. The chain combines TRBV19 with TRBJ2-1; TRBD2 matches at 11 bases. The CDR3 is 18 amino acids. Germline assignment: CDR1 LNHDA and CDR2 SQIVND (reference sequence). The ends lost 8 bases at V and 7 bases at J; junction bases unmatched: 19.